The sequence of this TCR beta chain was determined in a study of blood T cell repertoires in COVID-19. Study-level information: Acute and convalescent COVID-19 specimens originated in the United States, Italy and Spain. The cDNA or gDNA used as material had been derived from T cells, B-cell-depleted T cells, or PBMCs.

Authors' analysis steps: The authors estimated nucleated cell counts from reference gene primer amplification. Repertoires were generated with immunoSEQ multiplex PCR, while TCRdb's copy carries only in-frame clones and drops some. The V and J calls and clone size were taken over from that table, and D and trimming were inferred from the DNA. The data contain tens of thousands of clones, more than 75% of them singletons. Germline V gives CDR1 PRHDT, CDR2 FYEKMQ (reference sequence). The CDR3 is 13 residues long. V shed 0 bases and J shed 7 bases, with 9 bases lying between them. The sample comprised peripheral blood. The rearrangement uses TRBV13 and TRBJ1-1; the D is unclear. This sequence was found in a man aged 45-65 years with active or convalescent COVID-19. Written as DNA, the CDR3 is TGTGCCAGCAGCTTAGGGTCCGGGGTTGAAGCTTTCTTT. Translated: CASSLGSGVEAFF.